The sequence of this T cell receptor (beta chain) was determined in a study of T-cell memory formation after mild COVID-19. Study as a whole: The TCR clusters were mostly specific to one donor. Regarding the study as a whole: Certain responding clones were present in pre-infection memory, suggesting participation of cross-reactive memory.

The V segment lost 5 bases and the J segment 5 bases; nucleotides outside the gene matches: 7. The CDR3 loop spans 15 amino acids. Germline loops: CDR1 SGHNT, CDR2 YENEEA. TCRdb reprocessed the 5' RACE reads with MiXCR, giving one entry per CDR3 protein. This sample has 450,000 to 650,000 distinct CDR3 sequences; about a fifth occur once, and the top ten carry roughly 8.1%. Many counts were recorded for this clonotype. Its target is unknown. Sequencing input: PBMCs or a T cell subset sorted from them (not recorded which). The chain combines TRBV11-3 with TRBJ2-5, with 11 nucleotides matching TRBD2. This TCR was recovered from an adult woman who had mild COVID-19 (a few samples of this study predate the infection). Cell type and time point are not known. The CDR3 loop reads CASSVTSGERETQYF. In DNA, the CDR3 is TGTGCCAGCAGCGTGACTAGCGGGGAGAGGGAGACCCAGTACTTC.